The text below deals with one TCR beta chain. Generated by immunoSEQ multiplex PCR, the TCRdb table keeps only in-frame clones and is missing some. The data contain 40,000 to 60,000 clones, 90% of them seen just once; the ten biggest clones take up under 1.5%. This specimen comes from a study of T cell changes during pregnancy in multiple sclerosis. The length of the CDR3 is 15 residues. The germline V gene encodes CDR1 MDHEN and CDR2 SYDVKM. J gave up 4 bases and V 6 bases, and 10 bases lay outside the gene matches. This clonotype originated in a female donor in good health, enrolled as a control in a pregnancy study. The specimen was peripheral blood, collected in the first trimester of pregnancy. The rearrangement uses TRBV28 and TRBJ1-2; 8 bases map to TRBD1. The CDR3 DNA is TGTGCCAGCAGCATCGCCGGGACAGGATTCTATGGCTACACCTTC. Encoded protein: CASSIAGTGFYGYTF.